Here is one T cell receptor beta chain with its context. The record originates from a study of blood T cells in healthy people across ages. Individuals who donated were healthy Caucasians from Russia aged roughly 6 to 100. V was shortened by 3 bases and J by 7 bases, with 9 bases between the two germline ends. The CDR3 runs 13 residues. The germline V gene has CDR1 SGHTA and CDR2 FQGNSA. Primers used in a second PCR of about 7 to 12 cycles were a sample-barcoded 5' primer and a J-beta primer mix. TCRdb itself ran the 5' RACE reads through MiXCR, one entry per CDR3 protein. This table has hundreds of thousands of distinct CDR3 sequences, under 50% appearing once.

The J gene is TRBJ1-4, the V gene TRBV7-2, with unresolved D. Sequenced sample: blood. The sequence was collected from a young man in good health. The CDR3 protein is CASSFGRREKLFF. DNA of the CDR3: TGTGCCAGCAGCTTTGGACGACGTGAAAAACTGTTTTTT.